This T cell receptor (beta chain) originates from a study of cytomegalovirus exposure and HLA in healthy donors. Germline V gene data show CDR1 as SGHRS and CDR2 as YFSETQ. V trimming: 4 bases; J trimming: 4 bases; junction bases outside the gene matches: 9. The CDR3 runs 16 residues. The PCR employed 60 Vbeta primers together with 13 Jbeta primers. Produced via immunoSEQ multiplex PCR; TCRdb's table is partial and in-frame only. The sample lists some 150,000 clones, 80% occurring once. The origin of this receptor is a woman between 35 and 50 years old in good health and CMV-seropositive. The chain has TRBV5-1 and TRBJ2-7, with 12 bases fitting TRBD1. Sequenced sample: PBMCs. DNA of the CDR3: TGCGCCAGCAGCCTGGGTTTGGGACAGGGGGCTTACGAGCAGTACTTC. This translates into CASSLGLGQGAYEQYF.